These T cell receptor beta chains were read from a single sample in a study of blood T cell repertoires in COVID-19. The protocol was immunoSEQ multiplex PCR, while the TCRdb copy is restricted to in-frame clones and leaves out a portion. The profile covers 300,000 to 450,000 clones, with around 92% appearing a single time and approximately 3% taken by the ten largest. The specimen was peripheral blood. The receptors shown here come from a woman aged 25 to 39 with COVID-19, enrolled during active disease. CDR3s leave out the opening cysteine and the closing phenylalanine or tryptophan.

CDR3 protein: ASSQAASGGTYNEQF
J gene: TRBJ2-1
V gene: TRBV4-3

CDR3 protein: ASSPGHYGYT
J gene: TRBJ1-2
V gene: TRBV7-2

CDR3 protein: ASSFSGGGLTYEQY
J gene: TRBJ2-7
V gene: TRBV28

CDR3 protein: ARPRGSYNEQF
J gene: TRBJ2-1
V gene: TRBV21-1

CDR3 protein: ASSVTTGVSYNEQF
J gene: TRBJ2-1
V gene: TRBV21-1

CDR3 protein: ASSVGGDGNTIY
J gene: TRBJ1-3
V gene: TRBV9

CDR3 protein: ASSLSVGDREH
J gene: TRBJ1-5
V gene: TRBV12-3/TRBV12-4

CDR3 protein: ASSYRRGVGTQY
J gene: TRBJ2-5
V gene: TRBV6-5

CDR3 protein: ASYRQGTALGTGELF
J gene: TRBJ2-2
V gene: TRBV10-2

CDR3 protein: ASSYPPLAMSKF
J gene: TRBJ2-1
V gene: TRBV6-2/TRBV6-3

CDR3 protein: ASSEPSGGHNEQF
J gene: TRBJ2-1
V gene: TRBV2

CDR3 protein: AKNARGEY
J gene: TRBJ2-3
V gene: TRBV6-5

CDR3 protein: ASSYELFNTEAF
J gene: TRBJ1-1
V gene: TRBV6-2/TRBV6-3

CDR3 protein: ASSERTTGGDEKLF
J gene: TRBJ1-4
V gene: TRBV9

CDR3 protein: ASQDKGAGGYNEQF
J gene: TRBJ2-1
V gene: TRBV19

CDR3 protein: ASSKGGTGFSYEQY
J gene: TRBJ2-7
V gene: TRBV19

CDR3 protein: ASSRQGDNQPQH
J gene: TRBJ1-5
V gene: TRBV11-3

CDR3 protein: ASSSAPPILAGGTDTQY
J gene: TRBJ2-3
V gene: TRBV4-1

CDR3 protein: ASSFMGASSYEQY
J gene: TRBJ2-7
V gene: TRBV5-4

CDR3 protein: ASSQSGGNYEQY
J gene: TRBJ2-7
V gene: TRBV23-1